This T cell receptor (beta chain) was captured by sequencing in a study of immune cell composition in non-small cell lung cancer. Study results and limitations: Clones >0.5% enriched in tumour were rarer in adenocarcinoma (around 35%) than squamous (about 80%).

Normal lung sampling was at least 3 cm from the tumour, as distant as possible. TCRdb's copy holds only in-frame clones and misses some; the assay was immunoSEQ multiplex PCR. The repertoire consists of approximately 2,200 clones, with more than 60% occurring once and the leading ten covering 25% to 35%. The germline V gene encodes CDR1 SGHAT and CDR2 FQNNGV. The trim removed 5 bases at V and 8 bases at J, leaving 7 bases unmatched. This CDR3 region has 13 residues. Comment on this clone: Its antigen is currently unknown.

The chain employs TRBV11-2 and TRBJ1-2; TRBD1 agrees at 8 bases. The specimen was non-adjacent lung tissue. This sequence originates from a human donor with non-small cell lung cancer. CDR3 region: CASSLRQGRGYTF. CDR3 DNA sequence: TGTGCCAGCAGCCTCAGACAGGGGCGAGGCTACACCTTC.